The 30 T cell receptor beta chains listed next were all sequenced from one sample in a study of OX40 agonist ivuxolimab in advanced cancers. Library generation was performed with the immunoSEQ multiplex PCR assay. In its TCRdb copy, this immuneACCESS table keeps in-frame sequences only and misses some clones. Where compared with another copy, unresolved V genes explain less than half of these, and the others have no known cause. The table for this sample lists around 50,000 clones; over 80% of them were counted only once. The ten top clones hold around 3.2% of the sample. This specimen consisted of CD4+ or CD8+ T cells sorted from blood, obtained in a trial of the OX40 agonist ivuxolimab. Receptors originate from an adult with an advanced solid tumor such as melanoma, head and neck, liver or kidney cancer.

J is TRBJ2-4 and V is TRBV18, with 7 nucleotides matching TRBD1. This CDR3 contains 16 residues. CDR1 KGHSH and CDR2 LQKENI come from the germline V gene. The J segment lost 6 bases and the V segment lost 3 bases, leaving 11 bases of the junction unmatched. The CDR3 bases are TGTGCCAGCTCACCCGAATCCCACCCAGGGGGAAACATTCAGTACTTC. Amino acid sequence: CASSPESHPGGNIQYF.

This rearrangement joins TRBV2 to TRBJ2-4; maybe TRBD2 (5 bases). V was clipped by 5 bases and J by 1 base, with 12 bases between them. Per germline, CDR1 SNHLY and CDR2 FYNNEI. The CDR3 is 15 amino acids. The CDR3 DNA sequence: TGTGCCAGCAGTCCACCCGGGGTGGCCAAAAACATTCAGTACTTC. Its translation is CASSPPGVAKNIQYF.

The chain joins TRBV7-9 to TRBJ2-7; D is perhaps TRBD2 (6 bases). Germline V gene sequence: CDR1 SEHNR, CDR2 FQNEAQ (reference sequence). The CDR3 has 13 residues. The germline V and J ends were trimmed by 1 base and 2 bases, with 6 bases remaining between them. The chain's CDR3 is CASSLGTTYEQYF. CDR3 sequence (DNA): TGTGCCAGCAGCTTAGGGACTACCTACGAGCAGTACTTC.

This clone was seen a single time. The chain couples TRBV18 to TRBJ1-2; TRBD1 might be the D (5 bases). Germline V gene sequence: CDR1 KGHSH, CDR2 LQKENI. Trimming removed 1 base from V and 2 bases from J, with 11 bases in between. CDR3 length equals 15 residues. The CDR3 spells CASSPQGLENYGYTF. The CDR3 nucleotides are TGTGCCAGCTCACCACAGGGACTCGAGAACTATGGCTACACCTTC.

This chain connects TRBV7-2 to TRBJ1-6, with D unresolved. The germline CDR1 and CDR2 sequences are SGHTA and FQGNSA. The CDR3 is 16 residues long. V dropped 5 bases and J dropped 11 bases, with 22 bases sitting between them. In nucleotides, the CDR3 is TGTGCCAGCAGCCCCTTTGAACCGGGAGCGGGTGCACCCCTCCACTTT. Amino acid sequence: CASSPFEPGAGAPLHF.

The chain has TRBV7-8 and TRBJ2-5; D perhaps matches TRBD1 (6 bases). Looked up from germline, CDR1 is SGHVS and CDR2 is FQNEAQ. Trimming removed 6 bases from V and 5 bases from J, with 19 bases in between. The CDR3 covers 15 residues. CDR3 coding DNA: TGTGCCAGCAGGGGGGCTAGCTGGAGAATGGAGACCCAGTACTTC. Translating it yields CASRGASWRMETQYF.

V gene TRBV6-6 combines with J gene TRBJ1-5; no firm D call. CDR1 and CDR2 from the germline V gene are MNHNY and SVGAGI (reference sequence). V lost 6 bases and J lost 5, with 11 bases in between. This CDR3 comprises 13 residues. The CDR3 sequence is CASRGYVDQPQHF. As DNA, the CDR3 is TGTGCCAGCAGAGGCTACGTGGATCAGCCCCAGCATTTT.

The chain carries TRBV15 and TRBJ2-2, with 10 bases fitting TRBD2. From germline, CDR1 is LNHNV and CDR2 YYDKDF (reference sequence). The J segment lost 4 bases and the V segment lost 1 base, leaving 12 bases of the junction unmatched. This CDR3 has 19 amino acids. The CDR3 is CATSRATLQTSGRTGELFF. The CDR3 DNA reads as TGTGCCACCAGCAGAGCTACCTTACAGACTAGCGGGCGCACCGGGGAGCTGTTTTTT. Full variable domain (outside the CDR3, taken from reference TRBV15 and TRBJ2-2): DAMVIQNPRYQVTQFGKPVTLSCSQTLNHNVMYWYQQKSSQAPKLLFHYYDKDFNNEADTPDNFQSRRPNTSFCFLDIRSPGLGDTAMYLCATSRATLQTSGRTGELFFGEGSRLTVL.

This rearrangement joins TRBV4-1 to TRBJ2-1, with D unresolved. Trimming left V 2 bases short and J 3 bases short, with 11 bases between. CDR1 and CDR2 (germline): MGHRA, YSYEKL. This CDR3 is built from 15 residues. The CDR3, as DNA: TGCGCCAGCAGCCAATATGAGTCGAACTACAATGAGCAGTTCTTC. It codes for CASSQYESNYNEQFF.

V and J are TRBV14 and TRBJ1-2; no definite D call. CDR3 length: 13 amino acids. Trimming pared 2 bases from V and 1 base from J, leaving 5 bases between. Germline lookup yields CDR1 SGHDN and CDR2 FVKESK. Written as DNA, the CDR3 is TGTGCCAGCAGCCAAACCCTTAACTATGGCTACACCTTC. This translates into CASSQTLNYGYTF.

The chain has TRBV4-3 and TRBJ2-7, with a possible D match to TRBD1 (5 bases). Trimming removed 1 base at V and 0 bases at J, with 10 bases between. CDR1 is LGHNA, CDR2 YSLEER, per germline. CDR3 length equals 15 residues. The CDR3 DNA is TGCGCCAGCAGCCAAGGGACACCTCTCTCCTACGAGCAGTACTTC. Amino acids: CASSQGTPLSYEQYF.

The sample holds one count of this clone. The J gene is TRBJ1-3, the V gene TRBV10-3; D unclear. CDR3 size: 12 residues. V was trimmed by 6 bases and J by 2 bases, leaving 5 bases between them. CDR1 and CDR2 (germline): ENHRY, SYGVKD. The CDR3 coding sequence is TGTGCCATCAGCGAGGCTGGAAACACCATATATTTT. Protein product: CAISEAGNTIYF.

J is TRBJ2-3 and V is TRBV2, with D uncertain. CDR1 is SNHLY and CDR2 is FYNNEI in the germline V gene. This CDR3 is 13 amino acids long. Trimming removed 2 bases from V and 3 bases from J, with 6 bases in between. As DNA, the CDR3 is TGTGCCAGCAGTGAACAAGGAACAGATACGCAGTATTTT. This encodes CASSEQGTDTQYF.

The J gene is TRBJ2-3, the V gene TRBV29-1; TRBD2 matches 9 bases. This CDR3 is built from 13 residues. Per germline, CDR1 SQVTM and CDR2 ANQGSEA. With 0 bases clipped from V and 5 bases from J, the junction kept 0 bases outside the gene matches. The CDR3 DNA is TGCAGCGTTGAAGAACTAGCGGGAGATACGCAGTATTTT. Amino acids: CSVEELAGDTQYF.

In this sample, this clone turned up once. The V gene is TRBV30, the J gene TRBJ1-1; D gene ambiguous. The CDR3 is made up of 15 amino acids. V was clipped by 0 bases and J by 2 bases, with 13 bases between them. Germline V gene sequence: CDR1 GTSNPN, CDR2 SVGIG (reference sequence). Here the CDR3 reads CAWSVPGSINTEAFF. DNA for the CDR3: TGTGCCTGGAGTGTACCGGGGAGCATCAACACTGAAGCTTTCTTT.

The rearrangement links TRBV5-1 to TRBJ2-1; TRBD1 is a possible D gene (6 bases). The CDR3 has 16 amino acids. CDR1 SGHRS and CDR2 YFSETQ come from the germline V gene. Trimming left V 3 bases short and J 1 base short, with 14 bases between. The CDR3 DNA reads TGCGCCAGCAGCTCGACCCAGGGGTCGTCCTACAATGAGCAGTTCTTC. This gives the protein CASSSTQGSSYNEQFF.

The chain has TRBV5-1 and TRBJ2-7; 7 bases fit TRBD2. The length of the CDR3 is 16 residues. Germline loops: CDR1 SGHRS, CDR2 YFSETQ. The ends lost 3 bases at V and 2 bases at J; junction bases unmatched: 11. The CDR3 nucleotides are TGCGCCAGCAGCTCGCACGCTAGCGGTCGAGCCTACGAGCAGTACTTC. It codes for CASSSHASGRAYEQYF.

Written as DNA, the CDR3 is TGCGCCAGCCGAGGAGACAATCAGCCCCAGCATTTT. Translated, it gives CASRGDNQPQHF. The rearrangement links TRBV4-1 to TRBJ1-5; D gene ambiguous. V shed 8 bases and J shed 3 bases, with 8 bases lying between them. CDR3 length equals 12 residues. CDR1 and CDR2 (germline): MGHRA, YSYEKL.

J is TRBJ2-6 and V is TRBV6-6; D is undetermined. Deletions cut 7 bases from V and 0 bases from J, with 7 bases between. This CDR3 region has 14 residues. Germline V gene lookup returns CDR1 MNHNY and CDR2 SVGAGI (reference sequence). The CDR3 region is CASTHSSGANVLTF. The CDR3 DNA reads as TGTGCCAGCACCCACAGCTCTGGGGCCAACGTCCTGACTTTC.

This chain links TRBV10-3 with TRBJ2-4, with 8 bases fitting TRBD1. Germline V lookup: CDR1 ENHRY, CDR2 SYGVKD. The trim removed 2 bases at V and 3 bases at J, leaving 12 bases unmatched. This CDR3 has 18 residues. This chain's CDR3 is CAISETDWTGKIKNIQYF. CDR3 DNA sequence: TGTGCCATCAGTGAGACAGACTGGACAGGGAAAATCAAAAACATTCAGTACTTC.

The chain links TRBV30 to TRBJ2-3, with a possible D match to TRBD1 (5 bases). V was trimmed by 5 bases and J by 1 base, leaving 13 bases between them. Germline V gene lookup returns CDR1 GTSNPN and CDR2 SVGIG (reference sequence). CDR3 length: 14 residues. The CDR3 sequence is CAWEKQQGTDTQYF. In DNA, the CDR3 is TGTGCCTGGGAAAAACAACAGGGCACAGATACGCAGTATTTT.

V gene TRBV6-4 combines with J gene TRBJ1-1; D may be TRBD1 (5 bases). The V end lost 4 bases, the J end lost 1 base, and 10 bases lay between the germline ends. The CDR3 covers 14 residues. Germline CDR1 reads MRHNA; CDR2 reads SNTAGT. CDR3 bases: TGTGCCAGCAGTGCCCAAGGGGAGAACACTGAAGCTTTCTTT. This encodes CASSAQGENTEAFF.

The CDR3 here is CASSFAGQGLGGEKLFF. Here the CDR3 DNA reads TGTGCCAGCAGTTTCGCGGGACAGGGCCTCGGAGGTGAAAAACTGTTTTTT. The rearrangement uses TRBV28 and TRBJ1-4, with 9 bases lining up with TRBD1. The CDR3 is 17 amino acids. The V gene end was trimmed by 3 bases and the J gene end by 7 bases; junction bases not matched to a gene: 12. Germline CDR1 reads MDHEN; CDR2 reads SYDVKM.

V and J are TRBV9 and TRBJ1-5; TRBD1 aligns across 7 bases. The CDR3 totals 14 residues. Germline CDR1 and CDR2: SGDLS and YYNGEE. Unmatched junction bases numbered 4, after V lost 4 bases and J lost 3 bases. The CDR3 sequence: CASSPGGDNQPQHF. The DNA of the CDR3 is TGTGCCAGCAGCCCAGGGGGGGACAATCAGCCCCAGCATTTT.

V and J are TRBV19 and TRBJ2-2; 7 bases agree with TRBD1. CDR1 is LNHDA, CDR2 SQIVND, per germline (reference sequence). CDR3 length equals 15 residues. V lost 6 bases, J lost 3 bases, and 7 bases stayed unmatched. As DNA, the CDR3 is TGTGCCAGTAGCCACAGGGACAGCTACACCGGGGAGCTGTTTTTT. Translated: CASSHRDSYTGELFF. Supplemented by reference TRBV19 and TRBJ2-2, the full variable domain reads DGGITQSPKYLFRKEGQNVTLSCEQNLNHDAMYWYRQDPGQGLRLIYYSQIVNDFQKGDIAEGYSVSREKKESFPLTVTSAQKNPTAFYLCASSHRDSYTGELFFGEGSRLTVL.

The chain uses TRBV5-1 and TRBJ2-2, with D tentatively TRBD2 (6 bases). V gave up 4 bases and J gave up 7 bases, with 14 bases separating them. The CDR3 spans 14 residues. Germline V gives CDR1 SGHRS, CDR2 YFSETQ. The CDR3: CASSIDSEGGELFF. The DNA of the CDR3 is TGCGCCAGCAGCATCGACTCGGAGGGCGGGGAGCTGTTTTTT.

The chain combines TRBV7-2 with TRBJ2-1; D unclear. CDR1 and CDR2 from the germline V gene are SGHTA and FQGNSA. CDR3 length: 16 residues. With 4 bases removed from V and 6 bases from J, the gap between germline ends came to 19 bases. The CDR3 loop reads CASSYSRTLIGNEQFF. CDR3 DNA sequence: TGTGCCAGCAGCTATTCTAGAACTCTCATCGGCAATGAGCAGTTCTTC.

The gene calls are TRBV6-1 and TRBJ2-7; D unclear. The CDR3 consists of 11 residues. The V gene's germline CDR1 is MNHNS and CDR2 SASEGT. V was trimmed by 6 bases and J by 1 base, leaving 4 bases between them. CDR3 DNA: TGTGCCAGCAGCAGATCCTACGAGCAGTACTTC. Its protein product is CASSRSYEQYF.

The chain is built from TRBV30 and TRBJ2-2, with a possible D match to TRBD1 (6 bases). The V and J ends lost 2 bases and 5 bases respectively, with 15 bases between them. The length of the CDR3 is 15 residues. Germline values: CDR1 GTSNPN, CDR2 SVGIG (reference sequence). The CDR3 loop is CAWSMGPGETGELFF. CDR3 nucleotides: TGTGCCTGGAGTATGGGGCCAGGGGAAACCGGGGAGCTGTTTTTT.

This chain connects TRBV7-9 to TRBJ2-1; D gene unclear. Germline V CDR1 and CDR2: SEHNR, FQNEAQ (reference sequence). This CDR3 spans 12 amino acids. Between the trimmed V and J ends, which lost 0 bases and 8 bases, there was a span of 5 bases. CDR3 amino acids: CASSLAQYEQFF. The CDR3 bases are TGTGCCAGCAGCTTAGCTCAGTATGAGCAGTTCTTC.